This T cell receptor beta chain was recorded in a study of T cell repertoires in breast cancer (dated by TCRdb to about 2016). At the level of the whole study: The study profiled tumors, lymph nodes and peripheral blood lymphocytes from breast cancer patients, plus peripheral blood from healthy control donors. Most of the approximately 22 patient tumors analyzed for shared TCRs were ER+/PR+. The controls were nine healthy donors whose age range was similar to that of the patients. On average, sequencing produced roughly 500,000 sequences per sample and approximately 10 reads per input cell. Given the low mutational burden of breast cancer and the rarity of common mutations in breast cancer, it was reasoned that TCRs shared between breast cancer patients would target shared antigens. Tumors and tumor-involved lymph nodes were minced and digested with Liberase and DNase, then filtered through 70-um and 40-um filters. Tumor-free lymph nodes were processed with no enzymatic digestion, and blood samples were separated using Ficoll. The study at large found these results: TRBV7 predominated among the shared TCRs, which could possibly reflect tumor recognition or a mispriming bias from eight TRBV7 primers. Compared with tumor-free nodes, tumor-involved sentinel lymph nodes shared about fourfold more TCRs with matched tumor repertoires (about 8.1% versus 2.2%). Shared TCRs were encoded by various nucleotide sequences, which suggests selection and expansion based on antigen. Emulsion RT-PCR was considered qualitative rather than quantitative, since transcript abundance and primer differences skewed clone recovery. Discarding singleton TCRs and sampling only part of each tumor may have missed genuine antitumor clones. Roughly 19 TCR pairs were shared across seven or more patient tumors and rarely found in control blood, suggesting possible tumor specificity.

Based on the germline V gene, the CDR1 and CDR2 sequences are KGHSH and LQKENI. Measured from the cysteine to the phenylalanine, the CDR3 is 15 residues long. Only the CDR3 DNA is retained, 45 bases long and in frame from the first base. V is trimmed back by 3 bases and J by 0 bases, and the junction contains 2 bases that no gene match accounts for. To prepare the library, emulsion pairing was applied. Unpaired genes were suppressed by a second nested PCR containing blocking oligos, after which a third nested PCR added Illumina adaptors and barcodes. Each master mix for emulsion RT-PCR held about 4,500-260,000 T cells along with C-region, Stepout and V-region primers. Emulsions were generated with the Micellula Emulsion and Purification Kit, and RT-PCR used Qiagen OneStep RT-PCR reagents. The pooled libraries were sequenced on an Illumina MiSeq using paired-end 2 x 250 reads. In the original analysis: Read pairs were joined in Galaxy and clipped at the engineered overlap into separate alpha and beta files; unclipped reads were discarded. Alpha-beta pairs were assigned with CompleteTCR, a MiTCR-based pipeline that links chains sharing read cluster identifiers using an R script. TCR sequences seen only once, which were about 1-3.3%, were removed as potential sequencing errors. Using fastp at Q25 and MiXCR, TCRdb reprocessed the public reads and kept productive beta chains. A single entry per CDR3 protein holds the most common genes and DNA from its merged rows. The V and J calls were not made by the authors but by TCRdb's processing. This sample comprises roughly 40,000 distinct CDR3 sequences, roughly 42% of them detected only once. About 60% of the sample goes to the ten largest clones.

Comment on this clonotype: There is no known antigen for this receptor. No much larger clone is present one base from it, and per-base qualities are unavailable.

Paired alpha-beta TCRs of CD8+ T cells were analyzed using an expanded emulsion RT-PCR method with primers for all TCR V genes. Before emulsion RT-PCR, CD8+ T cells were isolated using a CD8 positive selection kit and then incubated overnight in about 10 IU/mL IL-2. The material sequenced was CD8+ T cells. Recombination joined TRBV18 with TRBJ2-3, with 8 central nucleotides matching TRBD2. This clonotype originated in a pool of human donors with breast cancer or a healthy control (not recorded which). The base sequence is TGTGCCAGCTCACCGGCTAGCGGGAGCACAGATACGCAGTATTTT. Protein translation: CASSPASGSTDTQYF. With all but the CDR3 taken from the reference TRBV18 and TRBJ2-3 genes, the full variable domain is: NAGVMQNPRHLVRRRGQEARLRCSPMKGHSHVYWYRQLPEEGLKFMVYLQKENIIDESGMPKERFSAEFPKEGPSILRIQQVVRGDSAAYFCASSPASGSTDTQYFGPGTRLTVL.